This passage covers 11 T cell receptor beta chains from one sample sequenced in a study of Ad26.COV2.S vaccination and SARS-CoV-2 variants (dated by TCRdb to the early 2020s). Library generation was performed with the immunoSEQ multiplex PCR assay. Held by TCRdb, this immuneACCESS table contains in-frame sequences only and omits some clones. Under half of the omission traces to an unresolved V gene where checked; the cause of the rest is unknown. This sample is represented by some 320,000 clones; around four fifths of them were singletons. The ten largest clones represent 2.1% of the sample. In light of the paper, this sample's treatment or condition label describes: over 15 received Ad26.COV2.S at low or high dose, single or two shots; several received placebo; per-sample allocation not given. For vaccine and placebo recipients, repertoires were sequenced using samples collected on day 63 after the first injection.

This material consisted of peripheral blood, taken in a trial of Ad26.COV2.S vaccine versus placebo. These receptors originate from a person between 18 and 59 years old who received the Ad26.COV2.S COVID-19 vaccine or a placebo.

V usage is TRBV3-1 (or the pseudogene TRBV3-2) and J usage is TRBJ2-3; D perhaps matches TRBD1 (5 bases). The V end lost 3 bases, the J end lost 6 bases, and 10 bases lay between the germline ends. The CDR3 is 13 residues long. CDR1 is LGHDT, CDR2 YNNKEL, per germline (reference sequence). The CDR3 DNA sequence: TGTGCCAGCAGCCACAGGGCAGGCGATACGCAGTATTTT. Translating gives CASSHRAGDTQYF.

The chain employs TRBV28 and TRBJ1-4; 7 bases fit TRBD1. CDR3 length: 15 amino acids. From germline, CDR1 is MDHEN and CDR2 SYDVKM. V gave up 5 bases and J gave up 7 bases; unmatched junction bases: 10. CDR3 amino acids: CASSPTTGVREKLFF. For the CDR3, the DNA is TGTGCCAGCAGTCCTACAACAGGGGTACGTGAAAAACTGTTTTTT. The full variable domain, its missing parts supplied by reference TRBV28 and TRBJ1-4, is DVKVTQSSRYLVKRTGEKVFLECVQDMDHENMFWYRQDPGLGLRLIYFSYDVKMKEKGDIPEGYSVSREKKERFSLILESASTNQTSMYLCASSPTTGVREKLFFGSGTQLSVL.

The CDR3 is CASSPYWERRQFSYEQYF. The DNA of the CDR3 is TGTGCCAGCAGTCCCTATTGGGAGCGTCGACAGTTCTCCTACGAGCAGTACTTC. V and J are TRBV28 and TRBJ2-7; D is possibly TRBD1 or TRBD2 (5 bases each). The V end was cut by 5 bases, the J end by 0 bases, with 23 bases between. CDR1 and CDR2 from the germline V gene are MDHEN and SYDVKM. The CDR3 contains 18 residues.

This clone was recorded once. Other DNA variants within this sample encode the same CDR3. V usage is TRBV2 and J usage is TRBJ1-5; D not certain. Germline V gene data show CDR1 as SNHLY and CDR2 as FYNNEI. The CDR3 is 13 amino acids. V dropped 6 bases and J dropped 0 bases, with 6 bases sitting between them. CDR3 loop: CASSGDSNQPQHF. As DNA, the CDR3 is TGTGCCAGCAGCGGGGATAGCAATCAGCCCCAGCATTTT.

The CDR3 DNA reads as TGTGCCAGCAGTGAGATGGTTGGAGACAAGGTCGAGTGGGACACCATATATTTT. Translated: CASSEMVGDKVEWDTIYF. The V call is TRBV6-1, the J call TRBJ1-3; D call uncertain. V was cut by 3 bases and J by 8 bases, with 26 bases left in between. The CDR3 contains 18 residues. Germline CDR1 reads MNHNS; CDR2 reads SASEGT.

The V gene is TRBV5-1, the J gene TRBJ1-1; D is ambiguous. This CDR3 region has 15 residues. The germline CDR1 and CDR2 sequences are SGHRS and YFSETQ. V was shortened by 0 bases and J by 11 bases, with 20 bases between the two germline ends. This chain's CDR3 is CASSLVANPGVEAFF. CDR3 bases: TGCGCCAGCAGCTTGGTGGCAAACCCGGGCGTGGAGGCTTTCTTT.

This chain uses TRBV5-1 with TRBJ1-2; 7 bases line up with TRBD1. From germline, CDR1 is SGHRS and CDR2 YFSETQ. This CDR3 spans 16 amino acids. With 3 bases clipped from V and 4 bases from J, the junction kept 12 bases outside the gene matches. The CDR3 protein is CASSSLAGQAGYGYTF. CDR3 in DNA: TGCGCCAGCAGCTCTTTGGCAGGACAGGCTGGCTATGGCTACACCTTC.

The gene calls are TRBV11-2 and TRBJ1-5; 11 nucleotides agree with TRBD1. The CDR3 has 15 amino acids. The germline CDR1 and CDR2 sequences are SGHAT and FQNNGV. The J segment lost 4 bases and the V segment lost 5 bases, leaving 4 bases of the junction unmatched. CDR3 nucleotides: TGTGCCAGCAGCACCGGACAGGGGGCAAATCAGCCCCAGCATTTT. This translates into CASSTGQGANQPQHF.

This clone is a singleton in its sample. This rearrangement joins TRBV7-2 to TRBJ1-5, with unresolved D. The germline V and J ends were trimmed by 3 bases and 3 bases, with 18 bases remaining between them. In germline, CDR1 is SGHTA, CDR2 FQGNSA. The CDR3 is 17 amino acids. CDR3: CASSFSRLRTLNQPQHF. For the CDR3, the DNA is TGTGCCAGCAGCTTTAGCCGACTCCGAACCCTCAATCAGCCCCAGCATTTT. The full variable domain, its missing parts supplied by reference TRBV7-2 and TRBJ1-5, is GAGVSQSPSNKVTEKGKDVELRCDPISGHTALYWYRQSLGQGLEFLIYFQGNSAPDKSGLPSDRFSAERTGGSVSTLTIQRTQQEDSAVYLCASSFSRLRTLNQPQHFGDGTRLSIL.

This clone has a handful of counts. The CDR3 DNA reads TGTGCCAGCAGCCCCGAGGGGAGGGGACTCAATCAGCCCCAGCATTTT. Residues: CASSPEGRGLNQPQHF. The chain uses TRBV7-2 and TRBJ1-5; tentative D call: TRBD1 (5 bases). This CDR3 comprises 16 residues. The V gene lost 5 bases and the J gene lost 3 bases, with 17 bases spanning the gap. Germline lookup yields CDR1 SGHTA and CDR2 FQGNSA.

The gene calls are TRBV10-3 and TRBJ2-5; D gene unclear. The CDR3 is 13 amino acids. The V gene's germline CDR1 is ENHRY and CDR2 SYGVKD. Trimming removed 0 bases at V and 5 bases at J, with 7 bases between. The CDR3 region has the DNA TGTGCCATCAGTGAGTCTCCACCGGAGACCCAGTACTTC. The encoded protein is CAISESPPETQYF.